This T cell receptor beta chain was obtained from a study of T cells after yellow fever vaccination. The CDR3 totals 15 residues. Germline CDR1 reads SSHAT; CDR2 reads FNYEAQ (reference sequence). Points from the study as a whole: By day 5 rather than day 15, the secondary response had peaked, though it was weaker.

The table lists this clonotype with many counts. Its target is not known. Mismatch with germline at one junction end may stem from a read error. UMIs and a universal primer site were added when TCR cDNA was made by 5'RACE template switching. From the 5' RACE reads, TCRdb called clonotypes with MiXCR, one entry per CDR3 protein. The table has some 32,000 distinct CDR3 sequences, 3.5% to 5% seen once. The chain carries TRBV7-7 and TRBJ2-7, with 8 positions matching TRBD1. This receptor was obtained from a man aged 25 to 45 who received the YFV17D yellow fever vaccine. The sample in question was CD8+ T cells sorted from PBMCs, obtained 5 days after the yellow fever booster vaccination. CDR3 in DNA: TGTGCTAGCAGCCTAGGGACAGGAGGGTCCTACGAGCAGTACTTC. Translating gives CASSLGTGGSYEQYF.